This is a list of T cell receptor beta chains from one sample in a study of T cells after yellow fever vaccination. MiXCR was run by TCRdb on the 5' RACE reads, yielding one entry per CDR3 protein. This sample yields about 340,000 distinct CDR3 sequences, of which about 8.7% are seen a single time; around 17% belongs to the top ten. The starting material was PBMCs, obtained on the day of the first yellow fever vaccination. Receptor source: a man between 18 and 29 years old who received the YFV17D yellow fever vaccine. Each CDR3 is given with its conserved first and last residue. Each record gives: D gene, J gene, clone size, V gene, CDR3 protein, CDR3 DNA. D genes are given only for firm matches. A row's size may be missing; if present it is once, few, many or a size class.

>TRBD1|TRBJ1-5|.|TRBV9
CASARGLQGNQPQHF
TGTGCCAGCGCCAGGGGGTTGCAAGGCAATCAGCCCCAGCATTTT
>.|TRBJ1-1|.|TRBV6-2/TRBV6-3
CASSLGNRKTEAFF
TGTGCCAGCAGCCTCGGGAACAGGAAAACTGAAGCTTTCTTT
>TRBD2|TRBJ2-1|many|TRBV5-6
CASSSNLAGDLHNEQFF
TGTGCCAGCAGCTCTAACTTAGCGGGGGACCTCCACAATGAGCAGTTCTTC
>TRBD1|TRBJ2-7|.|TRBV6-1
CASRHGTGVWFEQYF
TGTGCCAGCAGGCACGGGACAGGGGTATGGTTCGAGCAGTACTTC
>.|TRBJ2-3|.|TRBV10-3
CAIRGSRRSDTQYF
TGTGCCATCCGGGGGAGCCGGCGGTCAGATACGCAGTATTTT
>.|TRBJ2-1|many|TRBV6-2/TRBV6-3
CASSYLAGRHEQFF
TGTGCCAGCAGTTACCTGGCGGGGCGGCATGAGCAGTTCTTC
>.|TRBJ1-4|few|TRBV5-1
CASSLDRGGMYEKLFF
TGCGCCAGCAGCTTGGACCGCGGGGGGATGTATGAAAAACTGTTTTTT
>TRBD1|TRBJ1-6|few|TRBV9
CASSARQGNSYNSPLHF
TGTGCCAGCAGCGCGAGACAGGGTAACTCCTATAATTCACCCCTCCACTTT
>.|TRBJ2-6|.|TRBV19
CASTDLPGAGANVLTF
TGTGCCAGTACCGATCTGCCAGGGGCTGGGGCCAACGTCCTGACTTTC
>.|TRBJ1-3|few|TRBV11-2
CASSLDTLSSGNTIYF
TGTGCCAGCAGCTTAGATACGTTAAGCTCTGGAAACACCATATATTTT
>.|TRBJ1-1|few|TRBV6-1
CASTPWGNTEAFF
TGTGCCAGCACCCCCTGGGGGAACACTGAAGCTTTCTTT
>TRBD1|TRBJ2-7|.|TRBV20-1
CSGTAGTGFYEQYF
TGCAGTGGTACCGCCGGGACAGGGTTCTACGAGCAGTACTTC
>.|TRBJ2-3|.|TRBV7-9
CASSPPPNTQYF
TGTGCCAGCAGCCCCCCCCCGAATACGCAGTATTTT
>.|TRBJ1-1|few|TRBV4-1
CASNGRQGNTEAFF
TGCGCCAGCAATGGTCGGCAGGGCAACACTGAAGCTTTCTTT
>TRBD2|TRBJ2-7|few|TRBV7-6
CASSPVVEGGSYEQYF
TGTGCCAGCAGCCCGGTCGTGGAGGGAGGGTCCTACGAGCAGTACTTC
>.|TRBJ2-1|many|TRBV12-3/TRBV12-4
CASSLLGGGDNEQFF
TGTGCCAGCAGTTTACTAGGGGGCGGGGACAATGAGCAGTTCTTC
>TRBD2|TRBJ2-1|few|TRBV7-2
CASSLAGTSGNNEQFF
TGTGCCAGCAGCTTAGCAGGGACTAGCGGCAACAATGAGCAGTTCTTC
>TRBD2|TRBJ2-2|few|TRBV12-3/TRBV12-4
CASSFGGGTTGELFF
TGTGCCAGCAGTTTCGGCGGGGGGACGACCGGGGAGCTGTTTTTT
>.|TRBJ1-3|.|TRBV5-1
CASSSGTEGNTIYF
TGCGCCAGCAGCTCCGGGACGGAGGGAAACACCATATATTTT
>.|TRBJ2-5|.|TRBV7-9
CASSLLLQQETQYF
TGTGCCAGCAGCTTATTGCTGCAACAAGAGACCCAGTACTTC
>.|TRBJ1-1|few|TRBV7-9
CASSLAWQGRSEAFF
TGTGCCAGCAGCTTAGCGTGGCAGGGTAGGTCTGAAGCTTTCTTT
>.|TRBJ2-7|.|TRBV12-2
CASRLGKPGQSSYEQYF
TGTGCAAGTCGCTTAGGCAAGCCGGGACAGAGCTCCTACGAGCAGTACTTC
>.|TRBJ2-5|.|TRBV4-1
CASSQVAGAKTQYF
TGCGCCAGCAGCCAAGTCGCAGGGGCCAAGACCCAGTACTTC
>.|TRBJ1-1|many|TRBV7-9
CASSRVVAEAFF
TGTGCCAGCAGTCGTGTGGTGGCCGAAGCTTTCTTT
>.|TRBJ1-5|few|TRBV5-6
CASSSTTGPALNQPQHF
TGTGCCAGCAGCTCAACGACAGGACCGGCCTTAAATCAGCCCCAGCATTTT
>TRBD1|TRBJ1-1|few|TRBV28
CASSQDRGRGTEAFF
TGTGCCAGCAGTCAGGACAGGGGACGGGGCACTGAAGCTTTCTTT